This T cell receptor (beta chain) is from a study of T cell responses to AZD1222 COVID-19 vaccine. Germline V gene sequence: CDR1 SNHLY, CDR2 FYNNEI. The CDR3 extends over 16 amino acids. Trimming removed 6 bases at V and 3 bases at J, with 20 bases between. Some clones are missing from TCRdb's copy, which holds only in-frame ones; the method was immunoSEQ multiplex PCR. Of more than 85,000 clones detected, 94% appear once; the ten largest clones hold 2.9%. The sequence was collected from an adult who received the AZD1222 COVID-19 vaccine. The chain combines TRBV2 with TRBJ2-5; D is tentatively TRBD1 or TRBD2 (6 bases each). Sequenced material: peripheral blood, taken 28 days after the second AZD1222 dose. The CDR3 loop is CASSHASQGTEETQYF. CDR3 sequence (DNA): TGTGCCAGCAGCCACGCCTCCCAGGGGACTGAAGAGACCCAGTACTTC.